This record looks at one TCR beta chain sequence and its context. Its target is not known. The sample is drawn from a study of T cell responses to AZD1222 COVID-19 vaccine. Findings of the study overall: The study found vaccine-associated CD4 TCRs spanning spike, dominant at 160-218 and 743-854. Elevations in Spike-specific TCR breadth and depth followed administration of two AZD1222 doses. A mostly white British donor set with more females was recruited, and clonal diversity was possibly underestimated.

Measured with immunoSEQ multiplex PCR; TCRdb has only the in-frame clones, and not every one. The sample holds around 100,000 clones, 88% seen once. V trimming: 6 bases; J trimming: 3 bases; junction bases outside the gene matches: 10. Germline V gene sequence: CDR1 KGHSH, CDR2 LQKENI. This CDR3 is 16 amino acids long. The chain has TRBV18 and TRBJ1-4, with TRBD1 matching over 7 bases. Sample: peripheral blood, taken 28 days after the second AZD1222 dose. The sequence was collected from an adult who received the AZD1222 COVID-19 vaccine. The CDR3 loop reads CASSPDTGASNEKLFF. For the CDR3, the DNA is TGTGCCAGCTCCCCCGATACAGGGGCTTCTAATGAAAAACTGTTTTTT.